Below are 9 T cell receptor beta chains sequenced from a single sample in a study of low-dose radiotherapy and immunotherapy resistance in tumors. Noted time point: after trial treatment. The treatment was: LDRT plus nivolumab, ipilimumab, low-dose cyclophosphamide and aspirin (RACIN trial). Both TCRalpha and TCRbeta chains were reverse transcribed with V-gene-specific primers. TCRs underwent about 22 PCR cycles of amplification with a constant-region primer and V-primer adapter. MiXCR, run by TCRdb on the reads, gives a single entry per CDR3 protein. The sample yields about 35,000 distinct CDR3 sequences, about a fifth seen once. Specimen: PBMCs, collected after low-dose radiotherapy plus immunotherapy. Receptors were obtained from a female donor with ovarian cancer.

The chain joins TRBV6-1 to TRBJ1-2, with TRBD1 identical over 9 bases. Trimming removed 5 bases from V and 8 bases from J; junction bases left unmatched: 15. CDR3 length equals 16 residues. Germline-derived CDR1 and CDR2 are MNHNS and SASEGT. This CDR3 is CASSYPDRGGPLGYTF. In nucleotides, the CDR3 is TGTGCCAGCAGTTACCCCGACAGGGGGGGGCCTTTGGGCTACACCTTC.

Note on this clonotype: It is likely a read error: a sequence one base away is far more abundant. The chain couples TRBV13 to TRBJ2-7, with 12 bases aligning to TRBD2. Looked up from germline, CDR1 is PRHDT and CDR2 is FYEKMQ (reference sequence). J gave up 3 bases and V 1 base, and 7 bases lay outside the gene matches. This CDR3 comprises 17 residues. CDR3 in DNA: TGTGCCAGCAGCTTAGCCGTGACTAGCGGGAGAGGCTACGAGCAGTACTTC. Its translation is CASSLAVTSGRGYEQYF. Filled out from reference TRBV13 and TRBJ2-7, the complete variable domain reads AAGVIQSPRHLIKEKRETATLKCYPIPRHDTVYWYQQGPGQDPQFLISFYEKMQSDKGSIPDRFSAQQFSDYHSELNMSSLELGDSALYFCASSLAVTSGRGYEQYFGPGTRLTVT.

This clonotype was detected many times. The chain carries TRBV27 and TRBJ1-4, with D unclear. This CDR3 spans 13 amino acids. Germline V CDR1 and CDR2: MNHEY, SMNVEV (reference sequence). V lost 5 bases, J lost 8 bases, and 12 bases lay in between. CDR3 sequence (DNA): TGTGCCAGCAGTCCCAGTCAGGCCGAAAAACTGTTTTTT. This sequence encodes CASSPSQAEKLFF.

This chain joins TRBV20-1 and TRBJ1-1; D might be TRBD1 (5 bases). V was clipped by 4 bases and J by 1 base, with 13 bases between them. Germline loops: CDR1 DFQATT, CDR2 SNEGSKA (reference sequence). The CDR3 is 14 amino acids. CDR3 nucleotide sequence: TGCAGTGCTACTGGGGGACTGGGGAACACTGAAGCTTTCTTT. As protein: CSATGGLGNTEAFF.

The chain couples TRBV18 to TRBJ2-7, with TRBD2 matching over 8 bases. This CDR3 spans 19 amino acids. Germline CDR1 is KGHSH and CDR2 is LQKENI. V shed 2 bases, J shed 0 bases, and the junction held 15 bases outside the gene matches. CDR3 nucleotides: TGTGCCAGCTCACCAGCTCCGGCTAGCGGGTTCGGACCCTCCTACGAGCAGTACTTC. Amino acid sequence: CASSPAPASGFGPSYEQYF.

In this sample, this clonotype turned up many times. This chain uses TRBV6-5 with TRBJ2-7; maybe TRBD1 (5 bases). V gave up 6 bases and J gave up 3 bases, with 15 bases separating them. The germline V gene encodes CDR1 MNHEY and CDR2 SVGAGI. CDR3 size: 14 residues. The CDR3 bases are TGTGCCAGCAGCCGCATTGGGGCCCACTACGAGCAGTACTTC. Translated: CASSRIGAHYEQYF.

This clonotype was seen many times. The chain joins TRBV20-1 to TRBJ2-1; possibly TRBD2 for D (6 bases). The germline gives CDR1 DFQATT, CDR2 SNEGSKA (reference sequence). With 1 base removed from V and 5 bases from J, the gap between germline ends came to 15 bases. The CDR3 loop spans 15 amino acids. For the CDR3, the DNA is TGCAGTGCTAGAGCCCGTGGGGCGGGGAACAATGAGCAGTTCTTC. It is translated as CSARARGAGNNEQFF.

This clonotype has a count of ten or more. The rearrangement links TRBV10-3 to TRBJ2-7, with D uncertain. The CDR3 totals 12 residues. Germline CDR1 reads ENHRY; CDR2 reads SYGVKD. Between the trimmed V and J ends, which lost 6 bases and 5 bases, there was a span of 11 bases. CDR3 nucleotides: TGTGCCATCAGCAAGGGCTTCGACGAGCAGTACTTC. This sequence encodes CAISKGFDEQYF.

This clonotype was seen only a few times. The gene calls are TRBV29-1 and TRBJ1-1; possibly TRBD1 for D (6 bases). The CDR3 has 15 residues. CDR1 is SQVTM and CDR2 is ANQGSEA in the germline V gene. V lost 4 bases, J lost 0 bases, and 15 bases lay in between. The CDR3 reads CSVAINRVLNTEAFF. CDR3 nucleotide sequence: TGCAGCGTTGCTATTAACAGGGTATTGAACACTGAAGCTTTCTTT.